A selection of T cell receptor beta chains follows, all from one sample in a study of circulating tumor DNA in untreated peripheral T-cell lymphoma. Profiled with immunoSEQ multiplex PCR; TCRdb holds only in-frame clones, not every one. The sample comprises roughly 130 clones, 86% of which are singletons, and around 8.7% rests with the top ten. Sequences were obtained from cell-free DNA from blood serum. These receptors were collected from a human donor with peripheral T-cell lymphoma. CDR3s include the opening cysteine and the closing phenylalanine or tryptophan. The D gene is left open where the match is weak.

V gene	D gene	J gene	CDR3 DNA	CDR3 protein
TRBV21-1	.	TRBJ1-5	TGTGCCAGCCTCCGGACAGGGGGACTCTATAGCAATCAGCCCCAGCATTTT	CASLRTGGLYSNQPQHF
TRBV18	.	TRBJ1-1	TGTGCCAGCTCACAAAACAGGGAGAACACTGAAGCTTTCTTT	CASSQNRENTEAFF
TRBV2	TRBD1	TRBJ1-1	TGTGCCAGCAGCCAGACAGGGGGCAAGGGCACTGAAGCTTTCTTT	CASSQTGGKGTEAFF